The present entry profiles one TCR beta chain with its context. Its antigen is unknown. These data belong to a study of CD8 T cells in Susac syndrome. At the level of the study: There were 5 or 6 sequenced Susac syndrome patients with active disease and 8 or 9 in remission. At blood draw, Susac syndrome patients were therapy-naive, on corticosteroids, or on intravenous immunoglobulin alone. Notes on the study in general: In Susac syndrome, the CD4+ T cell repertoires did not show clonal expansion. Only a relatively small number of individuals were included in the TCR sequencing and HLA analysis.

V shed 4 bases and J shed 7 bases, with 21 bases lying between them. CDR1 DFQATT and CDR2 SNEGSKA come from the germline V gene (reference sequence). The CDR3 covers 15 residues. Random hexamers served to reverse transcribe about 0.45 to 1 ug RNA. TCRdb used MiXCR to reprocess the immunoSEQ multiplex PCR reads, holding one entry per CDR3 protein. Among 210,000 or so distinct CDR3 sequences listed, 94% were seen once. The TCR was taken from a human donor with Susac syndrome. The chain links TRBV20-1 to TRBJ2-3, with D unclear. Material: CD4+ T cells from PBMCs. The CDR3 here is CSANPANPTFHTQYF. As DNA, the CDR3 is TGCAGTGCTAATCCCGCGAACCCAACGTTCCATACGCAGTATTTT.